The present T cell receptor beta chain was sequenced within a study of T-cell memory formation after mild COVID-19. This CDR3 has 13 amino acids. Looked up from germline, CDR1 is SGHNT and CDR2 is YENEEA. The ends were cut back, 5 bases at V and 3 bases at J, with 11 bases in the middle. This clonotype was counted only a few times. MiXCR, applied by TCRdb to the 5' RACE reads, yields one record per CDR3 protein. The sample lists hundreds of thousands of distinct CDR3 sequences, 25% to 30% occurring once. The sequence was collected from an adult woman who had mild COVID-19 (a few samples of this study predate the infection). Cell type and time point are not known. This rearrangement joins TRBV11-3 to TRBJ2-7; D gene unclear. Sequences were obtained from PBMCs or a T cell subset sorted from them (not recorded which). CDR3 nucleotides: TGTGCCAGCAGCCTCCAAACTTACTACGAGCAGTACTTC. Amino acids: CASSLQTYYEQYF.